The 10 T cell receptor beta chains below come from one sample, sequenced in a study of blood T cell repertoires in COVID-19. Sequencing was performed with immunoSEQ multiplex PCR; in TCRdb, only in-frame clones are kept and a portion is missing. The profile shows 250,000 to 350,000 clones, 88% of them singletons. Sequenced input: PBMCs or T cells enriched from blood (not recorded which). These receptors were obtained from a woman aged 50 to 60 who had recovered from COVID-19.

This clone was seen just once. The chain has TRBV14 and TRBJ2-6; 8 bases align to TRBD1. CDR1 is SGHDN and CDR2 is FVKESK in the germline V gene. V lost 4 bases to trimming and J lost 2 bases; unmatched junction nucleotides: 7. The CDR3 covers 17 residues. The CDR3 loop reads CASSLIGQGPGANVLTF. CDR3 sequence (DNA): TGTGCCAGCAGCCTTATTGGACAGGGACCTGGGGCCAACGTCCTGACTTTC.

The chain combines TRBV19 with TRBJ1-2, with D unresolved. The CDR3 runs to 15 residues. Trimming removed 6 bases at V and 6 bases at J, with 20 bases between. CDR1 and CDR2 from the germline V gene are LNHDA and SQIVND (reference sequence). The CDR3 here is CASSILRLSDHGYTF. The CDR3 nucleotides are TGTGCCAGTAGCATACTCAGACTATCGGATCATGGCTACACCTTC.

V gene TRBV28 combines with J gene TRBJ2-7; 12 nucleotides agree with TRBD2. Per the germline V gene, CDR1 is MDHEN and CDR2 is SYDVKM. The CDR3 length is 14 residues. The J segment lost 1 base and the V segment lost 8 bases, leaving 3 bases of the junction unmatched. CDR3 amino acids: CASGLAGMSYEQYF. CDR3 in DNA: TGTGCCAGCGGACTAGCGGGGATGTCCTACGAGCAGTACTTC.

CDR3 DNA sequence: TGTGCCAGCAGACAAGAGGCGATGACTAGCACAGATACGCAGTATTTT. Translated: CASRQEAMTSTDTQYF. The J gene is TRBJ2-3, the V gene TRBV6-4; no clear D gene. Germline CDR1 MRHNA, CDR2 SNTAGT. The CDR3 has 16 residues. V was trimmed by 6 bases and J by 0 bases, leaving 16 bases between them.

V and J are TRBV6-5 and TRBJ1-5; D may be TRBD1 (5 bases). The CDR3 is made up of 15 amino acids. The V gene lost 7 bases and the J gene lost 2 bases, with 15 bases spanning the gap. Germline CDR1 MNHEY, CDR2 SVGAGI. The CDR3 here is CASTAGQGGNQPQHF. The CDR3 nucleotides read TGTGCCAGCACCGCGGGGCAGGGCGGCAATCAGCCCCAGCATTTT.

This sequence joins TRBV11-2 and TRBJ2-4; D remains ambiguous. V gave up 0 bases and J gave up 0 bases, with 12 bases separating them. Germline CDR1 reads SGHAT; CDR2 reads FQNNGV. The CDR3 totals 17 residues. The CDR3 sequence: CASSLDRSSRAKNIQYF. The DNA for the CDR3 is TGTGCCAGCAGCTTAGATCGAAGTAGCAGAGCCAAAAACATTCAGTACTTC.

This clone was seen a single time. V gene TRBV5-8 combines with J gene TRBJ2-3, with 9 bases identical to TRBD2. Trimming took 4 bases from V and 6 from J; bases not matched to a gene: 9. The CDR3 sequence is 15 residues long. Germline CDR1 reads SGHTS; CDR2 reads YDEGEE. CDR3 DNA sequence: TGTGCCAGCAGCCTGCGGGAGGGCGGGTTGGATACGCAGTATTTT. Protein: CASSLREGGLDTQYF.

The rearrangement joins TRBV11-2 to TRBJ2-7; TRBD2 matches 7 bases. Germline V lookup: CDR1 SGHAT, CDR2 FQNNGV. The CDR3 runs to 14 residues. The V segment lost 1 base and the J segment 4 bases; nucleotides outside the gene matches: 4. The CDR3 spells CASSLGAGVYEQYF. DNA for the CDR3: TGTGCCAGCAGCTTAGGGGCGGGAGTTTACGAGCAGTACTTC. Based on the CDR3 plus reference TRBV11-2 and TRBJ2-7, the full variable domain is EAGVAQSPRYKIIEKRQSVAFWCNPISGHATLYWYQQILGQGPKLLIQFQNNGVVDDSQLPKDRFSAERLKGVDSTLKIQPAKLEDSAVYLCASSLGAGVYEQYFGPGTRLTVT.

The V call is TRBV5-1, the J call TRBJ2-6, with TRBD1 identical over 8 bases. CDR1 is SGHRS and CDR2 is YFSETQ in the germline V gene. J gave up 4 bases and V 0 bases, and 12 bases lay outside the gene matches. This CDR3 has 19 residues. Written as DNA, the CDR3 is TGCGCCAGCAGCTTGGTTGGGACAGGTGGCTCTCCCGGGGCCAACGTCCTGACTTTC. Its translation is CASSLVGTGGSPGANVLTF.

This clone showed up just a few times. The same CDR3 is also encoded by other DNA sequences in this sample. The DNA for the CDR3 is TGTGCCAGCAGCCGGGCCGGGGAGCTGTTTTTT. The encoded protein is CASSRAGELFF. V gene TRBV2 combines with J gene TRBJ2-2; D unclear. The ends were cut back, 6 bases at V and 6 bases at J, with 5 bases in the middle. Germline CDR1 is SNHLY and CDR2 is FYNNEI. CDR3 length: 11 amino acids. Full variable domain (rest looked up from reference TRBV2 and TRBJ2-2): EPEVTQTPSHQVTQMGQEVILRCVPISNHLYFYWYRQILGQKVEFLVSFYNNEISEKSEIFDDQFSVERPDGSNFTLKIRSTKLEDSAMYFCASSRAGELFFGEGSRLTVL.